This T cell receptor beta chain was sequenced in a study of T-cell reconstitution after alpha-beta-depleted transplantation in children. CDR3 length equals 18 residues. Trimming at V came to 0 bases and at J to 0 bases, leaving 10 bases not matched to a gene. Per the germline V gene, CDR1 is SGHRS and CDR2 is YFSETQ. This clonotype was observed at least ten times. Its target is not known. Overall study results and limits: Most T-cell counts and diversity one year after the transplant came from T cells that were newly produced. At day 60, the high TCRbeta diversity found in some patients originated from recipient T cells and thymic progenitors that had survived.

The library targeted TCRbeta and was prepared with unique molecular identifiers. TCRdb called the PCR reads again in MiXCR, with one record for every CDR3 protein. The sample lists 150,000 to 250,000 distinct CDR3 sequences, just under 6.5% occurring once. Material: PBMCs, obtained before TCRalphabeta/CD19-depleted stem cell transplant. The chain combines TRBV5-1 with TRBJ2-5; 8 bases fit TRBD2. This TCR was sampled from a girl in the first two years of life with combined immunodeficiency, due to receive a stem cell transplant. CDR3 in amino acids: CASSLGLSGGMYQETQYF. The CDR3 DNA reads as TGCGCCAGCAGCTTGGGACTATCGGGGGGGATGTACCAAGAGACCCAGTACTTC.